This T cell receptor beta chain came from a study of CD8+ T cells in alopecia areata. In the study overall: Patients received oral tofacitinib, 5 to 10 mg twice daily, for moderate-to-severe alopecia areata.

Treatment of the sample: oral pan-JAK inhibitor, 5-10 mg twice daily. Findings and caveats of the study: On tofacitinib, scalp clonality and expanded CD8+ clones among top 100 fell significantly.

CDR1 MNHEY and CDR2 SVGAGI come from the germline V gene. CDR3 size: 15 residues. The V and J ends lost 4 bases and 6 bases, in that order; junction bases with no gene match: 7. RNA was extracted and reverse transcribed into cDNA as the sequencing template. Clones were sequenced by immunoSEQ multiplex PCR, and TCRdb holds only the in-frame ones, with some missing. The sample comprises about 140,000 clones, roughly four fifths of which are singletons, and 20% to 25% rests with the top ten. With respect to this clone: Its antigen is unidentified.

The sequences come from CD8+ T cells sorted from blood, collected at week 4, from a patient treated with tofacitinib. The chain combines TRBV6-5 with TRBJ2-3, with TRBD1 identical over 10 bases. The sequence came from a human donor with alopecia areata. The CDR3 DNA sequence: TGTGCCAGCAGTTCCAGGACAGGGGGATCTGATACGCAGTATTTT. Its translation is CASSSRTGGSDTQYF.